This TCR beta chain originates from a study of blood T cells in healthy people across ages. Study results and limitations: Roughly linearly, TCR beta diversity per million T cells fell as age increased. The lack of PBMC sorting stopped any conclusive naive versus antigen-experienced comparison. Estimated diversity that came from one million T cells was considered an underestimate. With donor CMV status unknown, expanded clonotype changes were possibly confounded.

In regard to this clonotype: Its antigen is unidentified.

Germline CDR1 SQVTM, CDR2 ANQGSEA. Deletions cut 3 bases from V and 8 bases from J, with 11 bases between. The CDR3 is 12 amino acids. Sample-barcoded 5' priming and a J-beta primer mix drove a second PCR of roughly 6 to 12 cycles. TCRdb re-called the 5' RACE reads with MiXCR, one entry per CDR3 protein. The repertoire has 800,000 to 950,000 distinct CDR3 sequences, around 48% of them found once; the top ten carry around an eighth. The chain recombines TRBV29-1 with TRBJ2-1; tentative D call: TRBD1 (6 bases). The source of this sequence is a man aged 25-40 years in good health. Sequencing was carried out using blood. Here the CDR3 reads CSVDRPGDEQFF. The CDR3 bases are TGCAGCGTTGATAGACCAGGGGATGAGCAGTTCTTC.